This T cell receptor (beta chain) comes out of a study of blood T cells in healthy people across ages. Combining a sample-barcoded 5' primer with a J-beta primer mix, a second PCR ran for 7 to 11 cycles. MiXCR was run by TCRdb on the 5' RACE reads, yielding one entry per CDR3 protein. The top ten hold under 4.5% of the sample, which has fewer than 600,000 distinct CDR3 sequences, 25% to 35% seen once. The CDR3 has 16 amino acids. The V gene lost 4 bases and the J gene lost 3 bases, with 18 bases spanning the gap. Germline CDR1 reads LGHDT; CDR2 reads YNNKEL (reference sequence). The data were also submitted as part of a second study, on T cells of mothers and their children. That work adds: Mothers yielded over 8 million CDR3 reads, children several million each. Within related and unrelated pairs, thymic selection shapes TCR recombination output in a similar way.

The genes are TRBV3-1 and TRBJ1-1, with D uncertain. Sequenced input: blood. The sequence was obtained from a boy aged 2 to 10 in good health. The CDR3 here is CASSPPEGGGYTEAFF. CDR3 coding DNA: TGTGCCAGCAGCCCCCCGGAGGGTGGTGGATACACTGAAGCTTTCTTT.